Listed here are 23 T cell receptor beta chains from one sample, sequenced in a study of T cell repertoires in cytomegalovirus infection. TCRdb re-derived calls from the reads in MiXCR, one entry per CDR3 protein. The sample records 600,000 to 800,000 distinct CDR3 sequences, approximately 25% being singletons. The source material was CD8+ T cells from PBMCs. All receptors derive from a human donor in good health (CMV status not recorded). Some clones in this sample may be carry-over from other donors' samples.

This clonotype was seen only a few times. The rearrangement uses TRBV5-1 and TRBJ2-7; no definite D call. From germline, CDR1 is SGHRS and CDR2 YFSETQ. The ends were cut back, 0 bases at V and 2 bases at J, with 9 bases in the middle. This CDR3 has 14 amino acids. The DNA of the CDR3 is TGCGCCAGCAGCTTGGTAGCTCAAACCTACGAGCAGTACTTC. As protein: CASSLVAQTYEQYF.

Many counts were recorded for this clonotype. The chain has TRBV6-5 and TRBJ2-1; D is possibly TRBD1 (6 bases). Per germline, CDR1 MNHEY and CDR2 SVGAGI. Trimming pared 0 bases from V and 9 bases from J, leaving 15 bases between. This CDR3 has 15 residues. The DNA of the CDR3 is TGTGCCAGCAGTTACTCGGGGACACCGAAGAGTGAGCAGTTCTTC. Translated, it gives CASSYSGTPKSEQFF.

This clonotype was seen ten or more times. The chain joins TRBV7-2 to TRBJ2-3; 8 nucleotides align to TRBD2. CDR3 length equals 14 residues. Trimming at V came to 7 bases and at J to 4 bases, leaving 7 bases not matched to a gene. Germline CDR1 SGHTA, CDR2 FQGNSA. The CDR3 coding sequence is TGTGCCAGCACGACGGGGGGGCCTCCAGATACGCAGTATTTT. Protein product: CASTTGGPPDTQYF.

There are many counts of this clonotype. The V call is TRBV7-9, the J call TRBJ2-5; perhaps TRBD1 as D (6 bases). Germline lookup yields CDR1 SEHNR and CDR2 FQNEAQ (reference sequence). CDR3 length: 13 residues. V gave up 4 bases and J gave up 4 bases, with 10 bases separating them. CDR3 region: CASSSQGGETQYF. The CDR3, as DNA: TGTGCCAGCAGCTCACAGGGCGGAGAGACCCAGTACTTC.

This rearrangement joins TRBV28 to TRBJ1-6; tentatively, D is TRBD1 (5 bases). Germline V gives CDR1 MDHEN, CDR2 SYDVKM. The CDR3 consists of 14 residues. V lost 2 bases, J lost 9 bases, and 11 bases lay in between. The CDR3 nucleotides are TGTGCCAGCAGTTTAAGGGGAATGGGTTCACCCCTCCACTTT. Its protein is CASSLRGMGSPLHF.

This clonotype has a count of ten or more. The gene calls are TRBV6-5 and TRBJ2-7, with 10 bases fitting TRBD1. The CDR3 sequence is 15 residues long. From germline, CDR1 is MNHEY and CDR2 SVGAGI. V was clipped by 6 bases and J by 4 bases; unmatched bases: 9. The CDR3 is CASRSRDRGFYEQYF. CDR3 DNA sequence: TGTGCCAGCAGGTCCCGGGACAGGGGTTTTTACGAGCAGTACTTC.

This clonotype was recorded many times. The rearrangement links TRBV12-3 or TRBV12-4 to TRBJ2-7; tentative D call: TRBD1 (5 bases). The length of the CDR3 is 14 residues. Trimming took off 7 bases at V and 4 bases at J, with 17 bases between the two ends. CDR3 amino acids: CASMGLGPPYEQYF. CDR3 nucleotide sequence: TGTGCCAGCATGGGGCTGGGCCCACCTTACGAGCAGTACTTC.

The chain employs TRBV18 and TRBJ1-2; the D is unclear. Germline CDR1 is KGHSH and CDR2 is LQKENI. This CDR3 has 13 amino acids. V was pared by 5 bases and J by 2 bases, with 9 bases between. CDR3 residues: CASSDDGNYGYTF. CDR3 nucleotides: TGTGCCAGCTCAGACGACGGAAACTATGGCTACACCTTC.

The chain employs TRBV29-1 and TRBJ1-2; D remains ambiguous. V lost 0 bases and J lost 3, with 14 bases in between. Germline V CDR1 and CDR2: SQVTM, ANQGSEA. This CDR3 has 15 amino acids. The CDR3 here is CSVEDPVELHYGYTF. The DNA for the CDR3 is TGCAGCGTTGAAGATCCGGTGGAGTTGCACTATGGCTACACCTTC.

The table lists this clonotype with a few counts. This chain joins TRBV25-1 and TRBJ1-6, with 8 bases fitting TRBD1. J gave up 5 bases and V 4 bases, and 4 bases lay outside the gene matches. The CDR3 totals 15 residues. Per germline, CDR1 MGHDK and CDR2 SYGVNS. Here the CDR3 reads CASSGTGRHNSPLHF. CDR3 sequence (DNA): TGTGCCAGCAGTGGGACAGGGCGCCATAATTCACCCCTCCACTTT.

The chain recombines TRBV14 with TRBJ2-1; a possible D gene is TRBD2 (7 bases). The length of the CDR3 is 17 residues. The germline V gene encodes CDR1 SGHDN and CDR2 FVKESK. V lost 4 bases and J 5 bases, leaving 21 bases between the germline ends. The CDR3 sequence: CASSLRFTGGGHNEQFF. The DNA of the CDR3 is TGTGCCAGCAGCCTCCGCTTTACTGGGGGGGGGCACAATGAGCAGTTCTTC. Using reference TRBV14 and TRBJ2-1 for the parts outside the CDR3, the full variable domain is EAGVTQFPSHSVIEKGQTVTLRCDPISGHDNLYWYRRVMGKEIKFLLHFVKESKQDESGMPNNRFLAERTGGTYSTLKVQPAELEDSGVYFCASSLRFTGGGHNEQFFGPGTRLTVL.

This clonotype has ten or more counts. The J gene is TRBJ2-3, the V gene TRBV7-2, with D possibly matching TRBD2 (5 bases). Germline lookup yields CDR1 SGHTA and CDR2 FQGNSA. V lost 0 bases, J lost 0 bases, and 10 bases lay in between. The CDR3 runs 16 residues. CDR3 amino acids: CASSLAFSGSTDTQYF. The CDR3 bases are TGTGCCAGCAGCTTAGCGTTTTCGGGGAGCACAGATACGCAGTATTTT.

V gene TRBV28 combines with J gene TRBJ2-7, with D unresolved. V lost 2 bases and J lost 6, with 11 bases in between. The CDR3 is made up of 13 amino acids. Germline assignment: CDR1 MDHEN and CDR2 SYDVKM. CDR3 coding DNA: TGTGCCAGCAGTTTACTGATAGCTGGCGAGCAGTACGTC. Protein: CASSLLIAGEQYV.

This clonotype was counted ten times or more. The V and J genes are TRBV7-8 and TRBJ1-6; D not certain. The CDR3 runs 16 residues. Germline V gives CDR1 SGHVS, CDR2 FQNEAQ. V lost 5 bases and J lost 7, with 18 bases in between. DNA of the CDR3: TGTGCCAGCAGCAAAGGTCCCATAGGATCCAATTCACCCCTCCACTTT. This sequence encodes CASSKGPIGSNSPLHF. The variable domain in full, with the rest retrieved from reference TRBV7-8 and TRBJ1-6, is GAGVSQSPRYKVAKRGQDVALRCDPISGHVSLFWYQQALGQGPEFLTYFQNEAQLDKSGLPSDRFFAERPEGSVSTLKIQRTQQEDSAVYLCASSKGPIGSNSPLHFGNGTRLTVT.

The chain recombines TRBV11-1 with TRBJ2-5; D is uncertain. This CDR3 has 14 residues. Germline CDR1 SGHAT, CDR2 FQDESV (reference sequence). Deletions cut 2 bases from V and 2 bases from J, with 9 bases between. CDR3 residues: CASSLLEGQETQYF. Written as DNA, the CDR3 is TGTGCCAGCAGCTTATTGGAAGGACAAGAGACCCAGTACTTC.

This clonotype was detected ten times or more. This chain joins TRBV7-6 and TRBJ2-1, with D hard to call. Germline assignment: CDR1 SGHVS and CDR2 FNYEAQ. CDR3 length: 16 amino acids. V was shortened by 4 bases and J by 2 bases, with 15 bases between the two germline ends. CDR3 amino acids: CASSSGGPNPYNEQFF. The CDR3 nucleotides read TGTGCCAGCAGCTCAGGCGGACCAAACCCCTACAATGAGCAGTTCTTC.

V usage is TRBV6-5 and J usage is TRBJ1-1, with D possibly being TRBD1 (5 bases). CDR1 and CDR2 (germline): MNHEY, SVGAGI. The CDR3 sequence is 15 residues long. Trimming cost V 0 bases and J 6 bases, with 14 bases left between them. The CDR3 DNA reads as TGTGCCAGCAGTTACTCGACCGGGGGGACGTCTGAAGCTTTCTTT. Translation gives CASSYSTGGTSEAFF.

A few counts support this clonotype. CDR3 in DNA: TGTGCCAGTAGTCCTCGGACAGACTACTACACCTTC. This sequence encodes CASSPRTDYYTF. The V and J genes are TRBV19 and TRBJ1-2, with TRBD1 as a possible D gene (6 bases). This CDR3 contains 12 residues. Looked up from germline, CDR1 is LNHDA and CDR2 is SQIVND (reference sequence). Trimming took 5 bases from V and 10 from J, leaving 14 bases between them.

This clonotype was observed a few times. The chain couples TRBV15 to TRBJ2-1; the D gene is possibly TRBD2 (6 bases). The germline V gene has CDR1 LNHNV and CDR2 YYDKDF (reference sequence). The V end was cut by 3 bases, the J end by 4 bases, with 13 bases between. This CDR3 is 15 amino acids long. Here the CDR3 DNA reads TGTGCCACCAGCAGGGAGGGGATAGTTTACAATGAGCAGTTCTTC. The encoded protein is CATSREGIVYNEQFF.

The chain couples TRBV20-1 to TRBJ2-2; no reliable D call. The CDR3 runs to 13 residues. CDR1 DFQATT and CDR2 SNEGSKA come from the germline V gene (reference sequence). Trimming removed 2 bases from V and 3 bases from J, with 7 bases in between. The CDR3 reads CSARSFHTGELFF. The CDR3 DNA is TGCAGTGCTAGATCCTTTCACACCGGGGAGCTGTTTTTT.

This clonotype was found a few times. The chain has TRBV2 and TRBJ2-7; 8 nucleotides line up with TRBD1. The CDR3 runs 18 residues. Losses at the gene ends were 1 base for V and 5 bases for J; bases not matched to a gene: 16. Looked up from germline, CDR1 is SNHLY and CDR2 is FYNNEI. CDR3 protein: CASSEVSGFAGGANEQYV. The CDR3 DNA reads TGTGCCAGCAGTGAAGTATCGGGATTCGCAGGGGGCGCGAACGAGCAGTACGTC.

Regarding this clonotype: A much larger clone lies a single base off, so this may be a read error. The gene calls are TRBV7-8 and TRBJ1-5, with unresolved D. Germline CDR1 and CDR2: SGHVS and FQNEAQ. There are 15 residues in the CDR3. The CDR3, as DNA: TGTGCCAACAGCTTACACGGAGATAGCAATCAGCCCCAGCATTTT. Translation: CANSLHGDSNQPQHF.

The chain has TRBV28 and TRBJ2-1; 8 nucleotides line up with TRBD2. The ends lost 5 bases at V and 5 bases at J; junction bases unmatched: 8. This CDR3 is built from 15 residues. Germline V gene lookup returns CDR1 MDHEN and CDR2 SYDVKM. CDR3 DNA: TGTGCCAGCAGTCTTCCGCGGGGGGCGAACAATGAGCAGTTCTTC. Encoded protein: CASSLPRGANNEQFF.